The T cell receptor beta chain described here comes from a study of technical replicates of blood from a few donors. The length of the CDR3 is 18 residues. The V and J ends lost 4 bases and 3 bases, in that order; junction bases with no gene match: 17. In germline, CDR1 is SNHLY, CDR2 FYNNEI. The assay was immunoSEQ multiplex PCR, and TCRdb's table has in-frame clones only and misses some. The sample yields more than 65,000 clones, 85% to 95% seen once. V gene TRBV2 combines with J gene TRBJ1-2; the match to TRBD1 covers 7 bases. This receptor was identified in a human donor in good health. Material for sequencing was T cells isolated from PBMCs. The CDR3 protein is CASSGRSGQERLDYGYTF. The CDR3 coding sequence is TGTGCCAGCAGTGGGAGGTCCGGACAGGAGCGATTGGACTATGGCTACACCTTC.